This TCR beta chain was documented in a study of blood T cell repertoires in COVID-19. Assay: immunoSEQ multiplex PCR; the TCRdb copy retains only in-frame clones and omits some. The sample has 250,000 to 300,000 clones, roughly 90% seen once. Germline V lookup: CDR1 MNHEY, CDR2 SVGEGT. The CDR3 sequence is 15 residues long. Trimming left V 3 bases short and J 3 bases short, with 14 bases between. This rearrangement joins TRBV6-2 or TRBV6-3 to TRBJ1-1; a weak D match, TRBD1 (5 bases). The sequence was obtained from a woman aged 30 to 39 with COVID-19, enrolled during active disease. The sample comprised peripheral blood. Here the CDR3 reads CASSYSPGGYTEAFF. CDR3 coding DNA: TGTGCCAGCAGTTATAGTCCGGGGGGGTACACTGAAGCTTTCTTT.